The 28 T cell receptor beta chains below were found in one sample sequenced in a study of T-cell memory formation after mild COVID-19. TCRdb recomputed calls from the 5' RACE reads with MiXCR, one row per CDR3 protein. This table has hundreds of thousands of distinct CDR3 sequences, 15% to 20% appearing once. Sequencing was performed on PBMCs or a T cell subset sorted from them (not recorded which). The receptors shown here come from an adult woman who had mild COVID-19 (a few samples of this study predate the infection). Cell type and time point are not known.

This clonotype came up many times. The V and J genes are TRBV20-1 and TRBJ2-5; perhaps TRBD1 as D (5 bases). V lost 0 bases and J lost 4, with 21 bases in between. Germline CDR1 reads DFQATT; CDR2 reads SNEGSKA (reference sequence). The CDR3 has 17 residues. CDR3 residues: CSARDQPHRWFPETQYF. CDR3 coding DNA: TGCAGTGCTAGAGATCAGCCTCACAGGTGGTTCCCAGAGACCCAGTACTTC.

This chain connects TRBV12-3 or TRBV12-4 to TRBJ2-1; 10 bases align to TRBD1. This CDR3 comprises 15 residues. Trimming cost V 5 bases and J 10 bases; bases outside gene matches: 11. The CDR3 sequence: CASSTVGQGLGEQFF. The CDR3 region has the DNA TGTGCCAGCAGTACTGTGGGACAGGGGCTGGGAGAGCAGTTCTTC.

The genes are TRBV7-9 and TRBJ2-5, with a tentative D call TRBD1 (5 bases). The germline V gene encodes CDR1 SEHNR and CDR2 FQNEAQ (reference sequence). The CDR3 loop spans 15 amino acids. The V end was cut by 3 bases, the J end by 5 bases, with 16 bases between. The CDR3: CASSLGRREWETQYF. CDR3 bases: TGTGCCAGCAGCTTGGGGCGCAGGGAATGGGAGACCCAGTACTTC.

This clonotype occurred a few times. The chain recombines TRBV24-1 with TRBJ2-7, with TRBD1 matching over 7 bases. Per germline, CDR1 KGHDR and CDR2 SFDVKD. Trimming took 5 bases from V and 3 from J; bases not matched to a gene: 3. The CDR3 runs 13 residues. The CDR3 sequence is CATSGDSHYEQYF. The CDR3 DNA is TGTGCCACCAGTGGGGACAGTCACTACGAGCAGTACTTC.

This clonotype turned up a few times. The chain joins TRBV6-6 to TRBJ2-1; D is ambiguous. This CDR3 has 13 amino acids. Deletions cut 2 bases from V and 7 bases from J, with 9 bases between. CDR1 is MNHNY and CDR2 is SVGAGI in the germline V gene (reference sequence). CDR3 nucleotide sequence: TGTGCCAGCAGTTACGGCACAGTGAATGAGCAGTTCTTC. It is translated as CASSYGTVNEQFF.

In its sample, this clonotype was seen a few times. The chain combines TRBV11-2 with TRBJ2-3, with D hard to call. CDR3 length: 13 residues. Trimming pared 5 bases from V and 4 bases from J, leaving 10 bases between. CDR1 SGHAT and CDR2 FQNNGV come from the germline V gene. In DNA, the CDR3 is TGTGCCAGCAGCACGTCCGCGGCAGATACGCAGTATTTT. Protein sequence: CASSTSAADTQYF.

The CDR3 sequence: CSADARTTDTQYF. In DNA form, the CDR3 reads TGCAGCGCCGACGCCCGGACAACAGATACGCAGTATTTT. The chain uses TRBV29-1 and TRBJ2-3; TRBD1 is a possible D gene (5 bases). Germline V gene data show CDR1 as SQVTM and CDR2 as ANQGSEA. The CDR3 consists of 13 residues. Trimming left V 7 bases short and J 3 bases short, with 14 bases between.

This chain links TRBV15 with TRBJ2-1, with 14 bases that match TRBD2. Germline V gene sequence: CDR1 LNHNV, CDR2 YYDKDF (reference sequence). This CDR3 is 16 amino acids long. Germline trimming cut 1 base from V and 8 bases from J; bases unmatched to any gene: 4. The CDR3: CATSRVGLAGVDEQFF. The CDR3 DNA is TGTGCCACCAGCAGAGTGGGACTAGCGGGAGTGGATGAGCAGTTCTTC. The entire variable domain, with the rest obtained from reference TRBV15 and TRBJ2-1, is as follows: DAMVIQNPRYQVTQFGKPVTLSCSQTLNHNVMYWYQQKSSQAPKLLFHYYDKDFNNEADTPDNFQSRRPNTSFCFLDIRSPGLGDTAMYLCATSRVGLAGVDEQFFGPGTRLTVL.

This clonotype was detected a few times. V gene TRBV6-5 combines with J gene TRBJ2-7, with TRBD1 matching 9 bases. Trimming at V came to 6 bases and at J to 6 bases, leaving 6 bases not matched to a gene. Germline CDR1 reads MNHEY; CDR2 reads SVGAGI. CDR3 length equals 13 residues. CDR3 loop: CASRWTGDAEQYF. Here the CDR3 DNA reads TGTGCCAGCAGGTGGACAGGGGACGCCGAGCAGTACTTC.

This clonotype was detected only a few times. V gene TRBV6-5 combines with J gene TRBJ2-3; no firm D call. Trimming shortened V by 2 bases and J by 0 bases, and 6 bases separated the two germline ends. Looked up from germline, CDR1 is MNHEY and CDR2 is SVGAGI. The CDR3 covers 14 residues. Here the CDR3 reads CASSYRTSTDTQYF. CDR3 bases: TGTGCCAGCAGTTACAGAACTAGCACAGATACGCAGTATTTT.

This clonotype was found a few times. The chain carries TRBV5-1 and TRBJ1-1, with D unclear. V lost 5 bases and J 1 base, leaving 15 bases between the germline ends. This CDR3 has 15 residues. CDR1 and CDR2 (germline): SGHRS, YFSETQ. This CDR3 is CASRTYYRQNTEAFF. The CDR3 region has the DNA TGCGCCAGCAGAACCTACTACAGACAGAACACTGAAGCTTTCTTT.

The table lists this clonotype with a few counts. The rearrangement uses TRBV2 and TRBJ1-1, with TRBD1 as a possible D gene (5 bases). With 5 bases removed from V and 7 bases from J, the gap between germline ends came to 8 bases. CDR1 is SNHLY, CDR2 FYNNEI, per germline. The CDR3 contains 11 residues. CDR3 in amino acids: CASSRDREAFF. The CDR3 coding sequence is TGTGCCAGCAGTCGGGACCGTGAAGCTTTCTTT.

This clonotype was seen many times. This chain links TRBV3-1 with TRBJ2-5; 14 nucleotides align to TRBD2. Germline lookup yields CDR1 LGHDT and CDR2 YNNKEL (reference sequence). This CDR3 is 18 amino acids long. V was clipped by 4 bases and J by 3 bases; unmatched bases: 10. CDR3 DNA sequence: TGTGCCAGCAGCCCACGACTAGCGGGAGGGCCAAGCGAAGAGACCCAGTACTTC. Translated, it gives CASSPRLAGGPSEETQYF.

This chain uses TRBV7-3 with TRBJ2-7; no reliable D call. Trimming took 2 bases from V and 1 from J, leaving 9 bases between them. The CDR3 contains 14 residues. Looked up from germline, CDR1 is SGHTA and CDR2 is FQGTGA. The CDR3 here is CASSLYGNSYEQYF. The CDR3, as DNA: TGTGCCAGCAGCTTATACGGCAATTCCTACGAGCAGTACTTC. Full variable domain (missing parts from reference TRBV7-3 and TRBJ2-7): GAGVSQTPSNKVTEKGKYVELRCDPISGHTALYWYRQSLGQGPEFLIYFQGTGAADDSGLPNDRFFAVRPEGSVSTLKIQRTERGDSAVYLCASSLYGNSYEQYFGPGTRLTVT.

This chain connects TRBV5-1 to TRBJ1-5, with 7 bases aligning to TRBD1. After removal of 4 bases from V and 6 bases from J, the junction contained 10 bases not matched to a gene. The CDR3 runs 15 residues. Germline V gives CDR1 SGHRS, CDR2 YFSETQ. In nucleotides, the CDR3 is TGCGCCAGCAGCCCGGAGGGGGCCGACATTCAGCCCCAGCATTTT. Translated: CASSPEGADIQPQHF.

The V call is TRBV6-6, the J call TRBJ2-7; tentatively, D is TRBD1 or TRBD2 (5 bases each). V lost 6 bases, J lost 0 bases, and 6 bases lay in between. This CDR3 spans 12 amino acids. The germline V gene encodes CDR1 MNHNY and CDR2 SVGAGI (reference sequence). The CDR3 loop reads CASRGVSYEQYF. The CDR3 bases are TGTGCCAGCAGGGGGGTCTCCTACGAGCAGTACTTC.

This rearrangement joins TRBV7-2 to TRBJ2-2; D is perhaps TRBD1 or TRBD2 (5 bases each). Trimming took off 5 bases at V and 0 bases at J, with 10 bases between the two ends. CDR1 and CDR2 (germline): SGHTA, FQGNSA. This CDR3 is 15 amino acids long. This CDR3 reads CASSTGTTNTGELFF. The CDR3 nucleotides read TGTGCCAGCAGCACCGGGACGACGAACACCGGGGAGCTGTTTTTT.

V gene TRBV7-9 combines with J gene TRBJ1-6; 7 positions agree with TRBD1. V gave up 5 bases and J gave up 3 bases; unmatched junction bases: 7. The CDR3 is made up of 16 amino acids. CDR1 and CDR2 from the germline V gene are SEHNR and FQNEAQ (reference sequence). The CDR3, as DNA: TGTGCCAGCAGCGGCCCGACAGGGAACTATAATTCACCCCTCCACTTT. It translates to CASSGPTGNYNSPLHF.

The rearrangement joins TRBV7-9 to TRBJ2-4; 12 positions agree with TRBD2. The CDR3 runs to 17 residues. Germline assignment: CDR1 SEHNR and CDR2 FQNEAQ (reference sequence). Trimming took 1 base from V and 7 from J; bases not matched to a gene: 8. In DNA, the CDR3 is TGTGCCAGCAGCTTAGAAACTAGCGGGAGGTTCGAGAACATTCAGTACTTC. Encoded protein: CASSLETSGRFENIQYF.

The chain carries TRBV9 and TRBJ2-3, with D unclear. Looked up from germline, CDR1 is SGDLS and CDR2 is YYNGEE. Trimming shortened V by 2 bases and J by 4 bases, and 8 bases separated the two germline ends. The CDR3 sequence is 13 residues long. The CDR3 loop is CASSVDGADTQYF. The DNA for the CDR3 is TGTGCCAGCAGCGTGGATGGGGCAGATACGCAGTATTTT.

The chain combines TRBV12-3 or TRBV12-4 with TRBJ2-1; tentative D call: TRBD1 (6 bases). The CDR3 runs to 13 residues. V was cut by 11 bases and J by 0 bases, with 11 bases left in between. CDR3 amino acids: CADSTGSYNEQFF. CDR3 in DNA: TGTGCCGACTCGACAGGCTCCTACAATGAGCAGTTCTTC.

This clonotype was found a few times. In nucleotides, the CDR3 is TGCGCCAGCAGCCTAGATTGGGGAGTTGACAATGAGCAGTTCTTC. The encoded protein is CASSLDWGVDNEQFF. The chain has TRBV4-3 and TRBJ2-1, with TRBD2 as a possible D gene (5 bases). Germline loops: CDR1 LGHNA, CDR2 YSLEER. This CDR3 contains 15 residues. Trimming cost V 4 bases and J 5 bases, with 15 bases left between them.

The genes are TRBV19 and TRBJ2-7; TRBD1 matches at 7 bases. CDR3 length: 13 amino acids. J was trimmed by 2 bases and V by 7 bases; bases with no gene match: 5. Germline CDR1 LNHDA, CDR2 SQIVND (reference sequence). CDR3 sequence (DNA): TGTGCCAGTATCGGGCAGGGGGCCTACGAGCAGTACTTC. Protein sequence: CASIGQGAYEQYF.

This clonotype showed up just a few times. The chain uses TRBV4-1 and TRBJ2-7; 8 bases align to TRBD2. V gave up 3 bases and J gave up 3 bases; unmatched junction bases: 10. Per the germline V gene, CDR1 is MGHRA and CDR2 is YSYEKL. The CDR3 is 16 residues long. For the CDR3, the DNA is TGCGCCAGCAGCCATCTCGCAACCGGGACTAGCTACGAGCAGTACTTC. It translates to CASSHLATGTSYEQYF.

CDR3 nucleotide sequence: TGCAGTGCTAGAACCGGCCAGCCGCGGTCTAGTGAAAAACTGTTTTTT. Translated: CSARTGQPRSSEKLFF. The chain is built from TRBV20-1 and TRBJ1-4; no reliable D call. Trimming took off 2 bases at V and 7 bases at J, with 20 bases between the two ends. The CDR3 sequence is 16 residues long. Germline lookup yields CDR1 DFQATT and CDR2 SNEGSKA (reference sequence).

The V and J genes are TRBV12-3 or TRBV12-4 and TRBJ2-3; TRBD2 agrees at 13 bases. The CDR3 has 15 amino acids. After removal of 6 bases from V and 6 bases from J, the junction contained 6 bases not matched to a gene. CDR3 sequence (DNA): TGTGCCAGCAGGCCTACTAGCGGGAGGGTTGATACGCAGTATTTT. It yields the protein CASRPTSGRVDTQYF.

The chain recombines TRBV7-9 with TRBJ1-1; D unclear. The CDR3 runs to 11 residues. Per the germline V gene, CDR1 is SEHNR and CDR2 is FQNEAQ (reference sequence). V was cut by 3 bases and J by 7 bases, with 6 bases left in between. The CDR3 spells CASSFILEAFF. CDR3 DNA: TGTGCCAGCAGCTTTATACTTGAAGCTTTCTTT.

The rearrangement uses TRBV12-3 or TRBV12-4 and TRBJ2-2; D unclear. Trimming removed 7 bases at V and 5 bases at J, with 17 bases between. The CDR3 is 15 residues long. The CDR3 region is CASTQRKGPTGELFF. CDR3 sequence (DNA): TGTGCCAGCACTCAGAGGAAAGGCCCAACCGGGGAGCTGTTTTTT.